This is a list of T cell receptor beta chains from one sample in a study of T cell responses to AZD1222 COVID-19 vaccine. TCRdb's copy holds only in-frame clones and misses some; the assay was immunoSEQ multiplex PCR. The sample carries 150,000 to 250,000 clones, 93% recorded once. The material sequenced was peripheral blood, taken 28 days after the second AZD1222 dose. The source of these receptors is an adult who received the AZD1222 COVID-19 vaccine. CDR3s include the opening cysteine and the closing phenylalanine or tryptophan. Fields, in order: CDR3 length, clone size, V gene, D gene, J gene, CDR3 protein, CDR3 DNA. A D gene is named only where the DNA matches it firmly. Some rows mark clone size as missing; the rest say once, few, many or name a class of expanded clone.

>15|NA|TRBV3-1/TRBV3-2|NA|TRBJ2-7
CASSQDKRGTYEQYF
TGTGCCAGCAGCCAAGATAAACGAGGCACCTACGAGCAGTACTTC
>14|NA|TRBV6-6|NA|TRBJ2-7
CASSPGGPTSEQYF
TGTGCCAGCAGTCCCGGGGGACCAACTTCCGAGCAGTACTTC
>13|NA|TRBV28|NA|TRBJ2-7
CALGGRVAYEQYF
TGTGCCCTCGGGGGGCGAGTAGCCTACGAGCAGTACTTC
>14|NA|TRBV29-1|TRBD2|TRBJ2-1
CSVYRGGSYNEQFF
TGCAGCGTGTATCGGGGGGGCTCCTACAATGAGCAGTTCTTC
>17|NA|TRBV7-2|TRBD1|TRBJ1-1
CASSTVHRGPLGTEAFF
TGTGCCAGCAGCACTGTGCACAGGGGCCCCTTGGGCACTGAAGCTTTCTTT
>15|NA|TRBV19|NA|TRBJ2-3
CASPLGGESTDTQYF
TGTGCCAGTCCTCTCGGGGGAGAGAGCACAGATACGCAGTATTTT
>16|NA|TRBV5-4|TRBD1|TRBJ2-7
CASSKTGTGITYEQYF
TGTGCCAGCAGCAAAACCGGGACAGGGATAACCTACGAGCAGTACTTC
>14|NA|TRBV15|TRBD1|TRBJ1-1
CATSRDRLNTEAFF
TGTGCCACCAGCAGGGACAGGCTGAACACTGAAGCTTTCTTT
>11|NA|TRBV29-1|NA|TRBJ2-7
CSVALGYEQYF
TGCAGCGTCGCTCTAGGCTACGAGCAGTACTTC
>15|NA|TRBV5-4|NA|TRBJ1-6
CASSGSRTYNSPLHF
TGTGCCAGCAGCGGCTCCAGAACCTATAATTCACCCCTCCACTTT
>16|NA|TRBV4-1|NA|TRBJ1-5
CASSQDNGYSNQPQHF
TGCGCCAGCAGCCAAGATAACGGTTATAGCAATCAGCCCCAGCATTTT
>13|NA|TRBV10-3|NA|TRBJ1-2
CAISGTRDYGYTF
TGTGCCATCAGTGGGACACGGGACTATGGCTACACCTTC
>15|few|TRBV2|NA|TRBJ1-3
CASSPGALAPGTIYF
TGTGCCAGCAGTCCAGGGGCCCTAGCCCCAGGAACCATATATTTT
>14|NA|TRBV6-5|NA|TRBJ2-7
CASSFSTGSYEQYF
TGTGCCAGCAGTTTCAGTACCGGCTCCTACGAGCAGTACTTC
>13|NA|TRBV7-2|NA|TRBJ1-5
CASSLWGNQPQHF
TGTGCCAGCAGCTTGTGGGGCAATCAGCCCCAGCATTTT
>13|NA|TRBV20-1|NA|TRBJ2-7
CSASGGSSYEQYF
TGCAGTGCTAGTGGGGGTTCCTCCTACGAGCAGTACTTC
>14|NA|TRBV29-1|NA|TRBJ2-3
CSLSGVGGTDTQYF
TGCAGCCTCTCGGGCGTAGGAGGCACAGATACGCAGTATTTT
>21|NA|TRBV3-1/TRBV3-2|NA|TRBJ1-6
CASSQNREFSRWYTNNSPLHF
TGTGCCAGCAGCCAAAACAGGGAGTTTAGCAGGTGGTATACAAATAATTCACCCCTCCACTTT
>17|NA|TRBV27|NA|TRBJ1-2
CASSLSGEGGGAYGYTF
TGTGCCAGCAGTTTATCGGGAGAGGGCGGTGGGGCCTATGGCTACACCTTC
>16|NA|TRBV11-1|TRBD1|TRBJ1-6
CASRLTGGGDNSPLHF
TGTGCCAGCAGGCTAACAGGGGGAGGGGATAATTCACCCCTCCACTTT
>14|NA|TRBV4-3|TRBD1|TRBJ1-1
CASSQDFGQAEAFF
TGCGCCAGCAGCCAGGACTTTGGACAGGCTGAAGCTTTCTTT
>14|NA|TRBV5-1|TRBD1|TRBJ2-5
CASSYRQGGETQYF
TGCGCCAGCAGCTACCGACAGGGCGGGGAGACCCAGTACTTC
>18|NA|TRBV15|NA|TRBJ2-5
CATSRDLRQGFSRETQYF
TGTGCCACCAGCAGAGATCTTAGGCAGGGTTTTTCCCGGGAGACCCAGTACTTC
>12|NA|TRBV19|NA|TRBJ1-1
CASSRAGHEAFF
TGTGCCAGTAGTAGGGCGGGGCATGAAGCTTTCTTT
>13|NA|TRBV12-3/TRBV12-4|NA|TRBJ1-2
CASSLGRNYGYTF
TGTGCCAGCAGTTTAGGAAGGAACTATGGCTACACCTTC
>14|NA|TRBV4-2|TRBD1|TRBJ1-1
CASSPGTGLAKAFF
TGTGCCAGCAGCCCAGGGACAGGGCTGGCGAAGGCTTTCTTT
>18|NA|TRBV27|NA|TRBJ1-1
CASSLYFPLQGGNTEAFF
TGTGCCAGCAGTTTATATTTCCCCTTGCAGGGAGGGAACACTGAAGCTTTCTTT
>12|NA|TRBV28|NA|TRBJ1-2
CASSFRAYGYTF
TGTGCCAGCAGTTTCAGGGCCTATGGCTACACCTTC
>13|once|TRBV27|NA|TRBJ2-5
CASSPRGSGTQYF
TGTGCCAGCAGTCCTCGTGGTTCAGGGACCCAGTACTTC
>10|NA|TRBV19|NA|TRBJ2-7
CASSFNEQYF
TGTGCCAGTAGTTTCAACGAGCAGTACTTC
>15|NA|TRBV5-1|TRBD1|TRBJ1-2
CASSLGTGEDYGYTF
TGCGCCAGCAGTCTCGGGACAGGGGAGGACTATGGCTACACCTTC
>17|NA|TRBV5-1|TRBD1|TRBJ2-5
CASSLSTGGPDRETQYF
TGCGCCAGCAGCCTCTCGACAGGGGGCCCCGATAGAGAGACCCAGTACTTC
>16|NA|TRBV6-1|NA|TRBJ2-1
CASSEFSRATYNEQFF
TGTGCCAGCAGTGAATTCAGCAGGGCCACCTACAATGAGCAGTTCTTC
>16|NA|TRBV27|NA|TRBJ1-5
CASSLLSIGDNQPQHF
TGTGCCAGCAGTTTACTGTCGATTGGGGACAATCAGCCCCAGCATTTT
>14|NA|TRBV7-8|NA|TRBJ2-2
CASSLDQNTGELFF
TGTGCCAGCAGCTTAGACCAGAACACCGGGGAGCTGTTTTTT
>15|NA|TRBV6-5|NA|TRBJ2-3
CASSYSRRALDTQYF
TGTGCCAGCAGTTACTCGCGCAGGGCCCTAGATACGCAGTATTTT
>13|NA|TRBV6-6|NA|TRBJ2-1
CASSSDPVDEQFF
TGTGCCAGCAGTTCGGACCCGGTGGATGAGCAGTTCTTC
>14|NA|TRBV15|NA|TRBJ1-2
CATTQRGRGGGYTF
TGTGCCACCACCCAGAGGGGTAGGGGGGGCGGCTACACCTTC
>14|NA|TRBV14|NA|TRBJ1-6
CASSQNQGNSPLHF
TGTGCCAGCAGCCAAAATCAGGGGAATTCACCCCTCCACTTT
>14|NA|TRBV5-4|NA|TRBJ2-5
CASSFDRGRETQYF
TGTGCCAGCAGCTTTGATCGGGGTCGTGAGACCCAGTACTTC
>12|NA|TRBV7-9|NA|TRBJ2-7
CASSPAGYEQYF
TGTGCCAGCAGCCCCGCTGGATACGAGCAGTACTTC
>17|once|TRBV10-1|NA|TRBJ2-5
CASSESGAALHQETQYF
TGCGCCAGCAGTGAGTCAGGGGCCGCGCTCCACCAAGAGACCCAGTACTTC
>17|NA|TRBV11-2|NA|TRBJ2-3
CASSWGFTAKSTDTQYF
TGTGCCAGCAGCTGGGGGTTTACAGCGAAAAGCACAGATACGCAGTATTTT
>18|NA|TRBV6-6|TRBD1|TRBJ1-6
CASSRSQPGGDYNSPLHF
TGTGCCAGCAGCCGATCCCAACCAGGGGGCGACTATAATTCACCCCTCCACTTT
>16|once|TRBV5-1|NA|TRBJ1-2
CASSFGPSDGNYGYTF
TGCGCCAGCAGCTTTGGCCCATCAGACGGCAACTATGGCTACACCTTC
>13|NA|TRBV6-2/TRBV6-3|NA|TRBJ2-7
CASTPGTLAEQYF
TGTGCCAGCACCCCGGGGACACTAGCCGAGCAGTACTTC
>13|NA|TRBV7-8|NA|TRBJ1-1
CASRPTGGTEAFF
TGTGCCAGCAGGCCGACAGGAGGCACTGAAGCTTTCTTT
>15|NA|TRBV5-6|TRBD1|TRBJ2-1
CASSRGQGNYNEQFF
TGTGCCAGCAGCCGGGGACAGGGAAATTACAATGAGCAGTTCTTC
>15|few|TRBV4-1|TRBD1|TRBJ1-6
CASSQPGQNNSPLHF
TGCGCCAGCAGCCAGCCGGGACAGAATAATTCACCCCTCCACTTT